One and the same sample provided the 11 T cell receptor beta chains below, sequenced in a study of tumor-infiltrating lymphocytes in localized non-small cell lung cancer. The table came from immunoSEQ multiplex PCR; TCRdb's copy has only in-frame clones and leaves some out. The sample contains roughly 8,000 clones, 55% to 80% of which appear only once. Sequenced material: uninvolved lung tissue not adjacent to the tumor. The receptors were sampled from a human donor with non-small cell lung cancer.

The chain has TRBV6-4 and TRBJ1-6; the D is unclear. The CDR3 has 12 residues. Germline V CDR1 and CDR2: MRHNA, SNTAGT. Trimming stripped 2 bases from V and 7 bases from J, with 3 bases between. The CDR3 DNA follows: TGTGCCAGCAGTGACGGAAATTCACCCCTCCACTTT. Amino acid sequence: CASSDGNSPLHF.

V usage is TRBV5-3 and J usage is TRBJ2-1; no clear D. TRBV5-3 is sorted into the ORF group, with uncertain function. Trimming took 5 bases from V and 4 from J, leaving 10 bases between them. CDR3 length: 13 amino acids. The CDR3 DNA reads TGTGCCAGAAGACATGGCAGGTACAATGAGCAGTTCTTC. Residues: CARRHGRYNEQFF.

The CDR3 coding sequence is TGTGCCAGCAGCGACAGGGTCCAGCCCCAGCATTTT. This sequence encodes CASSDRVQPQHF. This rearrangement joins TRBV27 to TRBJ1-5; 7 nucleotides match TRBD1. Trimming at V came to 6 bases and at J to 7 bases, leaving 3 bases not matched to a gene. The CDR3 is made up of 12 amino acids. Germline CDR1 is MNHEY and CDR2 is SMNVEV (reference sequence).

The CDR3 coding sequence is TGTGCCATCAGTGGGAACAGGGATGCCACTGAAGCTTTCTTT. Translated: CAISGNRDATEAFF. V usage is TRBV10-3 and J usage is TRBJ1-1, with D tentatively TRBD1 (6 bases). This CDR3 is built from 14 residues. Germline V gene data show CDR1 as ENHRY and CDR2 as SYGVKD. Trimming took off 4 bases at V and 4 bases at J, with 13 bases between the two ends.

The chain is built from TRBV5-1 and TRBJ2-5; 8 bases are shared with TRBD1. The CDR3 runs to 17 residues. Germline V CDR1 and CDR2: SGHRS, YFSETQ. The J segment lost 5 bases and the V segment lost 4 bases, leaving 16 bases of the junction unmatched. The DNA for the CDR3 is TGCGCCAGCAGCACGGAATCAGGGGGCGCAGAAGTGGAGACCCAGTACTTC. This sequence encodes CASSTESGGAEVETQYF.

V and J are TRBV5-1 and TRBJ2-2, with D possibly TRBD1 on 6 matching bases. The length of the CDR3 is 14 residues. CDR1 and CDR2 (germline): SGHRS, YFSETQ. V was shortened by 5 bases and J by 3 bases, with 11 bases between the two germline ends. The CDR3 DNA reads TGCGCCAGCAGAAACAGGGTCGACACCGGGGAGCTGTTTTTT. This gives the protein CASRNRVDTGELFF.

The CDR3 is CASRLGGSYGYTF. The CDR3 nucleotides are TGTGCCAGTCGTCTCGGGGGTAGCTATGGCTACACCTTC. This sequence joins TRBV19 and TRBJ1-2; a weak D match, TRBD1 (5 bases). Germline values: CDR1 LNHDA, CDR2 SQIVND (reference sequence). V lost 8 bases and J lost 4, with 14 bases in between. The CDR3 contains 13 residues.

CDR3 in amino acids: CASSLAPWTSRTDTQYF. CDR3 bases: TGTGCCAGCAGCTTAGCGCCCTGGACTTCCCGAACAGATACGCAGTATTTT. The chain uses TRBV7-6 and TRBJ2-3; a possible D gene is TRBD2 (5 bases). Trimming left V 0 bases short and J 3 bases short, with 16 bases between. Germline-derived CDR1 and CDR2 are SGHVS and FNYEAQ. The CDR3 runs to 17 residues.

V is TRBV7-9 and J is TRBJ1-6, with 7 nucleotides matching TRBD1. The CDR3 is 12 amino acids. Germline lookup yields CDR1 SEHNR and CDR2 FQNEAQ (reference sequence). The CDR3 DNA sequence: TGTGCTTCGGGCAGGGGGAATTCACCCCTCCACTTT. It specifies CASGRGNSPLHF. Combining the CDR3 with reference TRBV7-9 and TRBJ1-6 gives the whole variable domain DTGVSQNPRHKITKRGQNVTFRCDPISEHNRLYWYRQTLGQGPEFLTYFQNEAQLEKSRLLSDRFSAERPKGSFSTLEIQRTEQGDSAMYLCASGRGNSPLHFGNGTRLTVT.

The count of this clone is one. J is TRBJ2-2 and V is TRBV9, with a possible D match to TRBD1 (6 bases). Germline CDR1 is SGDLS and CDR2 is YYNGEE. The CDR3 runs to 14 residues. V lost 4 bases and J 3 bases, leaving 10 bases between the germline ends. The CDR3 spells CASSKGQDTGELFF. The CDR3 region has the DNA TGTGCCAGCAGCAAGGGACAAGACACCGGGGAGCTGTTTTTT.

CDR3 region: CASSLGQINEQYF. The CDR3 nucleotides read TGTGCCAGCAGCCTGGGACAGATCAACGAGCAGTACTTC. The V gene is TRBV9, the J gene TRBJ2-7, with 7 nucleotides matching TRBD1. The CDR3 spans 13 residues. Germline V gives CDR1 SGDLS, CDR2 YYNGEE. Unmatched junction bases numbered 6, after V lost 4 bases and J lost 5 bases.